This TCR beta chain was profiled in a study of T cell clonotyping in hematopoietic cell transplantation (TCRdb year 2021). A note on the overall study: Pretransplant recipient samples were obtained after cytoreduction. In the study, some 140 blood samples were gathered from under 45 consecutive transplant recipients and their related donors. Recruitment of patients was conducted between late 2015 and January 2017, and follow-up was continued until September 2020 or death. Study-wide findings and limitations: The sample size was limited and the cells went unsorted, which meant the CD4 and CD8 repertoire contributions could not be told apart. Donor and pretransplant recipient Inverse Simpson Index values predicted broader posttransplant TCR repertoire diversity. Recipient TCR diversity fell after transplant, with pathologically expanded clonotypes rising progressively from day 30 to day 180. Only a small fraction of recipient repertoires overlapped donor repertoires, with over 95% appearing de novo at the given depth.

The immunoSEQ assay, a bias-controlled multiplex PCR with V- and J-specific primers, was used to amplify TCR beta CDR3 regions from genomic DNA. In a second PCR step, the CDR3 amplicons were tagged with a proprietary barcode plus Illumina adapter sequences. CDR3 libraries were sequenced on an Illumina MiSeq instrument. Processing in the source paper ran as follows. Export and quality control were handled in immunoSEQ Analyzer 3.0, while downstream analyses relied on R Bioconductor and Immunarch. Only productive rearrangements in the normalized downsampled data set went into calculating the repertoire metrics. Pathologically expanded clonotypes were defined as those larger than 5 templates in the normalized cohort. The Inverse Simpson Index served as the measure of repertoire diversity. The non-normalized data set was used for CMV-specificity analyses so that all clonotypes could be captured. This immuneACCESS table, as held by TCRdb, lists in-frame sequences with V and J called but not all clones. Of the missing ones, under half trace to an unresolved V gene in checked studies; the others have no known cause. V, J and clone size derive from that table, while D and trimming were established from the DNA sequence. This sample lists tens of thousands of clones; roughly 95% were detected once. 1.5% to 2% of the sample belongs to the ten largest clones.

To note about this clone: The clone's antigen remains unknown. No much larger clone exists at a distance of one base, and base qualities are not known.

The time point label on this specimen signifies: recipient sample about 28 days before transplant, after cytoreduction. Blood from recipients was drawn about 28 days before transplant and again at days 30, 100 and 180 after transplant. Nuclei Lysis Solution was used to extract genomic DNA from fresh or cryopreserved unfractionated peripheral blood mononuclear cells. Spanning cysteine to phenylalanine, the CDR3 consists of 19 amino acids. Just CDR3 DNA is preserved here, 57 bases in frame from base 1. According to the germline V gene, CDR1 reads MRHNA and CDR2 reads SNTAGT. Compared with germline, V lacks 4 bases and J lacks 0 bases; bases without a gene match: 7.

This receptor was taken from a woman aged 50 to 60 with acute myeloid leukemia. Some clones in this sample may be carry-over from other donors' samples. The chain is assembled from TRBV6-4 and TRBJ2-1; 15 middle bases align to TRBD2. The sequenced sample was peripheral blood mononuclear cells, obtained before stem cell transplant. The CDR3 protein: CASSGTSGRARRSYNEQFF. The sequence in DNA is TGTGCCAGCAGTGGGACTAGCGGGAGGGCGAGACGCTCCTACAATGAGCAGTTCTTC.